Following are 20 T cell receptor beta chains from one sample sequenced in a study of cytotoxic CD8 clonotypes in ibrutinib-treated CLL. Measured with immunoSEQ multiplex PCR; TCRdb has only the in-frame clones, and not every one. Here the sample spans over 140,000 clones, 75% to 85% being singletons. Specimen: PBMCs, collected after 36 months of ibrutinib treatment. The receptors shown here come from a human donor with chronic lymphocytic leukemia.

Written as DNA, the CDR3 is TGTGCCAGCACCCCGGCGGGGACGGGCACTGAAGCTTTCTTT. Its translation is CASTPAGTGTEAFF. The chain recombines TRBV7-9 with TRBJ1-1; D may be TRBD1 (5 bases). V lost 7 bases and J 4 bases, leaving 16 bases between the germline ends. This CDR3 comprises 14 residues. CDR1 and CDR2 from the germline V gene are SEHNR and FQNEAQ (reference sequence).

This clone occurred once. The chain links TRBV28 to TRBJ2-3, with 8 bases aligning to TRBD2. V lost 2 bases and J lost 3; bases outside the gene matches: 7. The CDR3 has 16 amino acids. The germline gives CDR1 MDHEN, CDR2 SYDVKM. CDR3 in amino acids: CASSLTFAGGTDTQYF. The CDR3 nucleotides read TGTGCCAGCAGTTTAACTTTTGCGGGGGGTACAGATACGCAGTATTTT.

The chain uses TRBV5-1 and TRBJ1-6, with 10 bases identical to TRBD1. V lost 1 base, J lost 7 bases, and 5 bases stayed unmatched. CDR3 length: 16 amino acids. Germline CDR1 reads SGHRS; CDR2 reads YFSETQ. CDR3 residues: CASSLSPGQGNSPLHF. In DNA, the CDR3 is TGCGCCAGCAGCTTGTCACCGGGACAGGGGAATTCACCCCTCCACTTT.

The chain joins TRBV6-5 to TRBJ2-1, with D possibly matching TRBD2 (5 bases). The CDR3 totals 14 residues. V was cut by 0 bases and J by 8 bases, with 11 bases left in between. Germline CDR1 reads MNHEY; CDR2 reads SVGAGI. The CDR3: CASSYSIGIYEQFF. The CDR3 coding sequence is TGTGCCAGCAGTTACTCCATCGGGATCTATGAGCAGTTCTTC.

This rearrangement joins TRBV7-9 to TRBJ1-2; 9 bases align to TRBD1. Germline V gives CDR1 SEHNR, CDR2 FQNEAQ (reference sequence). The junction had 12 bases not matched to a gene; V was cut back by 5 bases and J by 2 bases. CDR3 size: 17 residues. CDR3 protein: CASSQAGQGTLNYGYTF. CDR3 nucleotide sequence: TGTGCCAGCAGCCAGGCGGGACAGGGAACCTTAAACTATGGCTACACCTTC. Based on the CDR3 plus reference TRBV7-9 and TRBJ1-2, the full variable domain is DTGVSQNPRHKITKRGQNVTFRCDPISEHNRLYWYRQTLGQGPEFLTYFQNEAQLEKSRLLSDRFSAERPKGSFSTLEIQRTEQGDSAMYLCASSQAGQGTLNYGYTFGSGTRLTVV.

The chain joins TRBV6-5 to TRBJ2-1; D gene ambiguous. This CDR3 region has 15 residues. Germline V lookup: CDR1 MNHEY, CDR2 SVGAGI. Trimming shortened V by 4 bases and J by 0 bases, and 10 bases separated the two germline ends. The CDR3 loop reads CASSSLSSSYNEQFF. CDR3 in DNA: TGTGCCAGCAGTTCCCTTTCGAGCTCCTACAATGAGCAGTTCTTC.

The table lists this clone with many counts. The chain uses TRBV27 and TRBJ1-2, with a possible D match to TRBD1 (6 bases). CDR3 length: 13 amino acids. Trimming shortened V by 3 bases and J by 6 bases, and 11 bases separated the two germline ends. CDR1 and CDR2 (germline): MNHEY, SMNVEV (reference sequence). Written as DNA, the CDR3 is TGTGCCAGCAGTTTGGCAGGGGCCCATGGCTACACCTTC. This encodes CASSLAGAHGYTF.

CDR3 sequence (DNA): TGTGCCAGTAGTATCCAGGGTTTGTCTAATGAAAAACTGTTTTTT. It specifies CASSIQGLSNEKLFF. This rearrangement joins TRBV19 to TRBJ1-4; weak D call: TRBD1 (5 bases). Trimming left V 3 bases short and J 3 bases short, with 11 bases between. The germline CDR1 and CDR2 sequences are LNHDA and SQIVND (reference sequence). This CDR3 is built from 15 residues.

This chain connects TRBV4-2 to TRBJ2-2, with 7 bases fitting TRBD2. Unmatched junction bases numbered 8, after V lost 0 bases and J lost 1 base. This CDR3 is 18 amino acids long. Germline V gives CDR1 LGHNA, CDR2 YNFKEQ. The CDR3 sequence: CASSQDPAGTLNTGELFF. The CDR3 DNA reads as TGTGCCAGCAGCCAAGACCCAGCGGGGACTCTGAACACCGGGGAGCTGTTTTTT.

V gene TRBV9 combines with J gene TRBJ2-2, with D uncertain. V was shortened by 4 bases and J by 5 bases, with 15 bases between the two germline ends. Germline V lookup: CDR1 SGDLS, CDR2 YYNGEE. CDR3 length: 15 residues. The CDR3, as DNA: TGTGCCAGCAGCCCAACTGGGTCCGGAACCGGGGAGCTGTTTTTT. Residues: CASSPTGSGTGELFF.

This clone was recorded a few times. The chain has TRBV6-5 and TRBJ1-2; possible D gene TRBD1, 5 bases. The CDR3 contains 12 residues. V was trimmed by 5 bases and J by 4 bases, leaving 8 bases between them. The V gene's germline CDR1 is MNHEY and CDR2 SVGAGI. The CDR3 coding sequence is TGTGCCAGCAGTCAACAGGCCTATGGCTACACCTTC. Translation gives CASSQQAYGYTF.

CDR3 loop: CASSLGHLQGLFF. CDR3 DNA sequence: TGCGCCAGCAGCTTGGGGCATTTGCAGGGCCTGTTCTTC. The gene calls are TRBV5-1 and TRBJ2-1; D is possibly TRBD1 (5 bases). This CDR3 region has 13 residues. Trimming stripped 0 bases from V and 15 bases from J, with 16 bases between. From germline, CDR1 is SGHRS and CDR2 YFSETQ. The variable domain in full, completed from reference TRBV5-1 and TRBJ2-1, reads KAGVTQTPRYLIKTRGQQVTLSCSPISGHRSVSWYQQTPGQGLQFLFEYFSETQRNKGNFPGRFSGRQFSNSRSEMNVSTLELGDSALYLCASSLGHLQGLFFGPGTRLTVL.

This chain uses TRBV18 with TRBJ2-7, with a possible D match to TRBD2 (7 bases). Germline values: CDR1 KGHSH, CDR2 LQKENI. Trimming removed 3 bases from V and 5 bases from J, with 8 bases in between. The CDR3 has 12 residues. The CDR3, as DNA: TGTGCCAGCTCACCCGGGGGGCACGAGCAGTACTTC. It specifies CASSPGGHEQYF.

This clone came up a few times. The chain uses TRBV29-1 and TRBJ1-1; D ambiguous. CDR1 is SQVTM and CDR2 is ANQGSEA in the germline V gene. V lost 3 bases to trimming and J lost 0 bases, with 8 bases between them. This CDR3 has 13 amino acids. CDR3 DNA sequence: TGCAGCGTTGAGGACCGAATGAACACTGAAGCTTTCTTT. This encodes CSVEDRMNTEAFF. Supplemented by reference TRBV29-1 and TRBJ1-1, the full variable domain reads SAVISQKPSRDICQRGTSLTIQCQVDSQVTMMFWYRQQPGQSLTLIATANQGSEATYESGFVIDKFPISRPNLTFSTLTVSNMSPEDSSIYLCSVEDRMNTEAFFGQGTRLTVV.

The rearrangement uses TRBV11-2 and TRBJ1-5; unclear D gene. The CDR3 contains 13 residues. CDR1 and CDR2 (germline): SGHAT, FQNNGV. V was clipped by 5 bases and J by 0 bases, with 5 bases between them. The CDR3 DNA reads TGTGCCAGCAGCCCGGGTAGCAATCAGCCCCAGCATTTT. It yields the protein CASSPGSNQPQHF.

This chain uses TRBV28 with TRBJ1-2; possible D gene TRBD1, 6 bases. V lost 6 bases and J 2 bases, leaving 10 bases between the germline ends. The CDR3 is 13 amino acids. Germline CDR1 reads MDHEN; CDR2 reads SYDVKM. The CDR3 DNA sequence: TGTGCCAGCAGCCCCGACAGGAACTATGGCTACACCTTC. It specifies CASSPDRNYGYTF.

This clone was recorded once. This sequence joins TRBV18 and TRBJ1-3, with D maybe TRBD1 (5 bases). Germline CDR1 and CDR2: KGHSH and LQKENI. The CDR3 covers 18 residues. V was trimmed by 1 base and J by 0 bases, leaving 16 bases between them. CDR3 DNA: TGTGCCAGCTCACCACTGATGGCAGGGACGTTCTCTGGAAACACCATATATTTT. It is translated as CASSPLMAGTFSGNTIYF.

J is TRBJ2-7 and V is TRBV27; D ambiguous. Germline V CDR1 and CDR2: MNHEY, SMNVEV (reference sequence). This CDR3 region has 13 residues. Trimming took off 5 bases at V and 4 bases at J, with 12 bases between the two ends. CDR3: CASSLTPQYEQYF. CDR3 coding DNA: TGTGCCAGCAGTCTCACTCCACAATACGAGCAGTACTTC.

This CDR3 reads CASSPTQSNQPQHF. DNA of the CDR3: TGTGCCAGCTCACCGACACAAAGCAATCAGCCCCAGCATTTT. The genes are TRBV18 and TRBJ1-5, with D unresolved. CDR3 length: 14 amino acids. V was clipped by 3 bases and J by 1 base, with 7 bases between them. Germline CDR1 is KGHSH and CDR2 is LQKENI.

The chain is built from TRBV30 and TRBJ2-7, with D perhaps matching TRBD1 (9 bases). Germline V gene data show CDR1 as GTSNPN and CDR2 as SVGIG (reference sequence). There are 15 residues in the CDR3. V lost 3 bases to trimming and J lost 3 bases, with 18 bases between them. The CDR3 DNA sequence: TGTGCCTGGAGCCCGGGGGGGACAGGGATCTACGAGCAGTACTTC. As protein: CAWSPGGTGIYEQYF.